This TCR beta chain originates from a study of blood T cell repertoires in COVID-19. For the study at large: The United States, Italy and Spain provided the acute and convalescent COVID-19 samples. Sample material is recorded as cDNA or gDNA derived from T cells, B-cell-depleted T cells, or PBMCs.

Per germline, CDR1 SGHTA and CDR2 FQGNSA. There are 17 residues in the CDR3. V lost 7 bases to trimming and J lost 4 bases; unmatched junction nucleotides: 10. Methods used by the authors: For nucleated cells, counts were estimated from reference gene primer amplification. TCRdb's copy holds only in-frame clones and misses some; the assay was immunoSEQ multiplex PCR. That table gives V, J and clone size, and the DNA gave D and trimming. The repertoire holds under 100,000 clones, just under 85% seen once, with roughly 3.2% in the top ten. The sequence was collected from a man aged 45-65 years with acute or convalescent COVID-19. The sample taken for sequencing was peripheral blood. The chain recombines TRBV7-2 with TRBJ2-1; 13 bases are shared with TRBD2. This CDR3 is CASIPSSTSGGYNEQFF. The CDR3 nucleotides are TGTGCCAGCATCCCCTCGTCGACTAGCGGGGGGTACAATGAGCAGTTCTTC.